Detailed here is one T cell receptor beta chain. Its target is unknown. The sample holds other DNA sequences that translate to the same CDR3. This record belongs to a study of cytomegalovirus exposure and HLA in healthy donors. Study observations and caveats: The study flagged around 160 TCR beta chains as cytomegalovirus-associated.

V was clipped by 2 bases and J by 1 base, with 12 bases between them. Germline V gene sequence: CDR1 SGHDT, CDR2 YYEEEE. The CDR3 contains 15 residues. PCR employed 60 Vbeta and 13 Jbeta primers. Sequenced by immunoSEQ multiplex PCR; TCRdb stores in-frame clones only, minus some. The sample holds some 92,000 clones; more than 65% are singletons and the top ten take 2.7%. The V call is TRBV5-6, the J call TRBJ1-2; weak D call: TRBD1 (5 bases). Sample: PBMCs. This receptor was taken from a man in his thirties or forties in good health and CMV-seronegative. The CDR3 here is CASSFPGNLNYGYTF. The DNA for the CDR3 is TGTGCCAGCAGCTTCCCAGGGAACCTTAACTATGGCTACACCTTC.